This T cell receptor (beta chain) derives from a study of T cell responses to AZD1222 COVID-19 vaccine. Study context: Second-dose intervals near 4 or 12 weeks were combined.

Germline CDR1 SGHRS, CDR2 YFSETQ. This CDR3 spans 15 amino acids. V shed 0 bases and J 4 bases; nucleotides not matched to a gene: 1. This table comes from immunoSEQ multiplex PCR, and its TCRdb copy is limited to in-frame clones, with some not included. Of 75,000 to 90,000 clones listed, 80% to 90% were seen once; the top ten hold 13%. This clone was counted only a few times. As yet, its antigen is unknown. Whole-study findings and limits: Researchers took repertoire samples only after the peak T cell response had come. The donor group comprised mostly white British people and more females; the analysis possibly underestimated clonal diversity. Following two doses of AZD1222, Spike-specific TCR breadth and depth rose.

The sequencing here drew on peripheral blood, taken on day 0 of AZD1222 vaccination. The receptor was derived from an adult in good health. The chain links TRBV5-1 to TRBJ1-6; 7 bases fit TRBD1. CDR3 DNA: TGCGCCAGCAGCTTGGGGGACAGTTATAATTCACCCCTCCACTTT. Its translation is CASSLGDSYNSPLHF.